Listed below are T cell receptor beta chains from one sample, sequenced in a study of PD-L1 blockade in urothelial cancer. Profiled with immunoSEQ multiplex PCR; TCRdb holds only in-frame clones, not every one. The sample lists some 40,000 clones, about 88% occurring once. Material: PBMCs, obtained around atezolizumab (anti-PD-L1) treatment. These receptor sequences come from a donor aged 40 or over with urothelial cancer. CDR3s include the opening cysteine and the closing phenylalanine or tryptophan. Fields, in order: clone size, V gene, J gene, D gene, CDR3 DNA, CDR3 protein. The D gene is left open where the match is weak. Clone size is stated in some rows and not others, as once, few, many or a class when expanded.

>.|TRBV7-8|TRBJ2-1|TRBD2
TGTGCCAGCAGCTTAGTCCAACGGGGGGGACGGGATGAGCAGTTCTTC
CASSLVQRGGRDEQFF
>.|TRBV2|TRBJ2-5|TRBD2
TGTGCCAGCCTCGGGTTAGCGGGAGCCGGGGAGACCCAGTACTTC
CASLGLAGAGETQYF
>.|TRBV9|TRBJ2-1|TRBD2
TGTGCCAGCAGCGCCCGAGGCGGGAGGGACAATGAGCAGTTCTTC
CASSARGGRDNEQFF
>once|TRBV19|TRBJ2-1|TRBD2
TGTGCCAGTAGTATAGATAGGCCCGGGGGGGATGAGCAGTTCTTC
CASSIDRPGGDEQFF
>.|TRBV5-1|TRBJ1-1|TRBD1
TGCGCCAGCAACTTAGGGGGCTTTGGCACTGAAGCTTTCTTT
CASNLGGFGTEAFF
>.|TRBV2|TRBJ1-1|.
TGTGCCAGCAGTGAACGAGCCAACACTGAAGCTTTCTTT
CASSERANTEAFF
>.|TRBV6-5|TRBJ2-7|.
TGTGCCAGCAGTTACTCCGGCGGAAGGAGCTCCTACGAGCAGTACTTC
CASSYSGGRSSYEQYF
>.|TRBV9|TRBJ2-1|TRBD2
TGTGCCAGCAGCGTAGGGGTCGGGCTAGCGGCGAATGAGCAGTTCTTC
CASSVGVGLAANEQFF
>.|TRBV5-1|TRBJ2-7|TRBD2
TGCGCCAGCAGCTTGGGCGGGGGGGAGCAGTACTTC
CASSLGGGEQYF
>.|TRBV4-2|TRBJ1-5|TRBD1
TGTGCCAGCAGCGCCCGGGACAGGGGGAGTCTGCCCCAGCATTTT
CASSARDRGSLPQHF
>once|TRBV14|TRBJ2-7|.
TGTGCCAGCAGCCGATCCAGGGTTGGCGAGCAGTACTTC
CASSRSRVGEQYF
>.|TRBV11-3|TRBJ2-1|TRBD2
TGTGCCAGCGCCCCTGGCGGGAGTGCTGAGCAGTTCTTC
CASAPGGSAEQFF
>.|TRBV5-1|TRBJ1-2|TRBD1
TGCGCCAGCAGGACAGGGGGCGCATCTGGCTATGGCTACACCTTC
CASRTGGASGYGYTF
>.|TRBV6-1|TRBJ2-7|TRBD2
TGTGCCAGCAGTACACGACCGGGACTAGGTTACGAGCAGTACTTC
CASSTRPGLGYEQYF
>.|TRBV7-2|TRBJ2-1|.
TGTGCCAGCAGCTTCGGGCGGGTGAGCTCCTACAATGAGCAGTTCTTC
CASSFGRVSSYNEQFF
>.|TRBV11-3|TRBJ2-7|TRBD2
TGTGCCAGCAGCTTACTCAGGACTAGCGGAGGGGAGCAGTACTTC
CASSLLRTSGGEQYF
>.|TRBV7-9|TRBJ2-7|TRBD1
TGTGCCAGCAGCCCACGACAGGGGGCTGGCGAGCAGTACTTC
CASSPRQGAGEQYF
>.|TRBV5-5|TRBJ2-2|.
TGTGCCAGCAGCCCATACACCGGGGAGCTGTTTTTT
CASSPYTGELFF
>.|TRBV7-8|TRBJ2-6|TRBD1
TGTGCCAGCAGCCAAGGACAGGTCCGCTCTGGGGCCAACGTCCTGACTTTC
CASSQGQVRSGANVLTF
>few|TRBV4-1|TRBJ2-3|TRBD2
TGCGCCAGCAGCCCCCGCGCGGGGAGGGACACAGATACGCAGTATTTT
CASSPRAGRDTDTQYF
>.|TRBV10-3|TRBJ1-2|TRBD1
TGTGCCATCCGGGGGGGGACAGGGACCAACTATGGCTACACCTTC
CAIRGGTGTNYGYTF
>.|TRBV12-5|TRBJ2-1|TRBD2
TGTGCTAGTGGTCTCGGGACTAGCGGGACCTCCAATGAGCAGTTCTTC
CASGLGTSGTSNEQFF
>.|TRBV29-1|TRBJ2-5|.
TGCAGCGTTGCCGGGTTGGGGACCCAGTACTTC
CSVAGLGTQYF
>many|TRBV5-4|TRBJ2-7|TRBD1
TGTGCCAGCAGCTCGCCGGGACAGGCCCTCCACGAGCAGTACTTC
CASSSPGQALHEQYF
>.|TRBV16|TRBJ1-1|TRBD1
TGTGCCAGCAGCCCAGGGACAGGCCACACTGAAGCTTTCTTT
CASSPGTGHTEAFF
>.|TRBV11-2|TRBJ2-7|.
TGTGCCAGCAGCCCCACGGGAGTGGGGGAGCAGTACTTC
CASSPTGVGEQYF
>.|TRBV6-6|TRBJ2-7|TRBD2
TGTGCCAGCAGTCCGTCTAGCGGGAGACCCTACGAGCAGTACTTC
CASSPSSGRPYEQYF
>.|TRBV7-9|TRBJ1-1|.
TGTGCCGGAGGACGAGAGGGCCCTGAAGCTTTCTTT
CAGGREGPEAFF
>.|TRBV12-5|TRBJ2-5|TRBD2
TGTGCTAGTGGTTTGATATACCGGGGGCGGGAGGGTGGAGAGACCCAGTACTTC
CASGLIYRGREGGETQYF
>.|TRBV7-2|TRBJ2-3|.
TGTGCCAGCAGCTTGGACTGGCCCCCACAGTATTTT
CASSLDWPPQYF
>.|TRBV7-8|TRBJ2-5|.
TGTGCCACCCATGGGGCCAATTGGGCCCAGTACTTC
CATHGANWAQYF
>.|TRBV14|TRBJ1-2|TRBD1
TGTGCCAGCAGCCCCCCCTACGGGGGCAGGGGGGACGGCTACACCTTC
CASSPPYGGRGDGYTF
>once|TRBV29-1|TRBJ2-1|TRBD2
TGCAGCGCCCGGGCCCGACTAGCGGGGTACAATGAGCAGTTCTTC
CSARARLAGYNEQFF
>.|TRBV7-2|TRBJ2-3|.
TGTGCCAGCAGCTTACTTGATACGCAGTATTTT
CASSLLDTQYF
>.|TRBV7-3|TRBJ2-5|.
TGTGCCAGCAGCTCCGGACAGCAAGAGACCCAGTACTTC
CASSSGQQETQYF
>.|TRBV7-6|TRBJ2-1|.
TGTGCCAGCAGCTTAGAGGCGGGCCAAAGCTCCTACAATGAGCAGTTCTTC
CASSLEAGQSSYNEQFF
>.|TRBV6-6|TRBJ2-5|TRBD1
TGTGCCAGCAGTGACACAGGGGGTCGAGAGACCCAGTACTTC
CASSDTGGRETQYF
>.|TRBV7-2|TRBJ1-1|.
TGTGCCAGCAGACGAGAGACAGGAAAAGCTTTCTTT
CASRRETGKAFF
>once|TRBV7-6|TRBJ1-1|TRBD1
TGTGCCAGCAGCAAGAGTTTAGGACAGGGGAAGGAAGCTTTCTTT
CASSKSLGQGKEAFF
>.|TRBV5-1|TRBJ2-1|.
TGCGCCAGCAGCTTGGCCGCAGGCGCCGTAAATGAGCAGTTCTTC
CASSLAAGAVNEQFF
>few|TRBV6-5|TRBJ2-1|TRBD2
TGTGCCAGCAGTTACTCTCGGGCTAGCGGGGCCAATGAGCAGTTCTTC
CASSYSRASGANEQFF
>.|TRBV7-2|TRBJ2-7|.
TGTGCCAGCAGCTTCGTCTACGAGCAGTACTTC
CASSFVYEQYF
>.|TRBV9|TRBJ1-1|.
TGTGCCAGCAGCCCAGCGGGGGGCATAAGGACTGAAGCTTTCTTT
CASSPAGGIRTEAFF
>.|TRBV19|TRBJ2-7|TRBD1
TGTGCCAGTAGACGGACAGGGGGCGTCTACGAGCAGTACTTC
CASRRTGGVYEQYF
>.|TRBV5-1|TRBJ2-5|.
TGCGCCAGCAGCTTGGCAGGACTGGACCAAGAGACCCAGTACTTC
CASSLAGLDQETQYF